These 9 T cell receptor beta chains were all obtained from the same sample, sequenced in a study of cytomegalovirus exposure and HLA in healthy donors. PCR was performed using 60 Vbeta and 13 Jbeta primers. Sequencing used immunoSEQ multiplex PCR; TCRdb keeps in-frame clones, though not all of them. The sample shows approximately 120,000 clones, around 74% of them seen only once. The source material was PBMCs. The receptors come from a man younger than 45 in good health and CMV-seronegative.

The rearrangement links TRBV4-2 to TRBJ2-5, with 8 bases lining up with TRBD1. This CDR3 is 15 amino acids long. Germline CDR1 is LGHNA and CDR2 is YNFKEQ. The ends lost 1 base at V and 5 bases at J; junction bases unmatched: 6. The CDR3 protein is CASSQGTGGSETQYF. CDR3 sequence (DNA): TGTGCCAGCAGCCAAGGTACAGGGGGTTCGGAGACCCAGTACTTC.

The chain carries TRBV2 and TRBJ2-5; the match to TRBD1 covers 7 bases. V was pared by 4 bases and J by 6 bases, with 8 bases of the junction left unmatched. This CDR3 comprises 14 residues. Germline loops: CDR1 SNHLY, CDR2 FYNNEI. The CDR3 sequence: CASSGDRVGQTQYF. As DNA, the CDR3 is TGTGCCAGCAGTGGAGACAGGGTGGGACAGACCCAGTACTTC.

CDR3 sequence: CASSWASGGEQYF. DNA of the CDR3: TGTGCCAGCAGTTGGGCTAGCGGGGGGGAGCAGTACTTC. The J gene is TRBJ2-7, the V gene TRBV25-1; 11 bases match TRBD2. Trimming cost V 5 bases and J 7 bases; bases outside gene matches: 4. CDR3 size: 13 residues. CDR1 is MGHDK, CDR2 SYGVNS, per germline.

The chain combines TRBV18 with TRBJ1-1, with 7 nucleotides matching TRBD1. The junction had 12 bases not matched to a gene; V was cut back by 5 bases and J by 3 bases. The CDR3 sequence is 16 residues long. Looked up from germline, CDR1 is KGHSH and CDR2 is LQKENI. CDR3 protein: CASSIKEGGADTEAFF. In DNA, the CDR3 is TGTGCCAGCTCAATAAAAGAAGGGGGCGCCGACACTGAAGCTTTCTTT.

V gene TRBV4-2 combines with J gene TRBJ2-7; no definite D call. Trimming stripped 4 bases from V and 7 bases from J, with 14 bases between. The germline V gene has CDR1 LGHNA and CDR2 YNFKEQ. The CDR3 runs to 13 residues. This CDR3 is CASSPSPAGEQYF. For the CDR3, the DNA is TGTGCCAGCAGCCCCTCCCCGGCCGGGGAGCAGTACTTC.

The chain uses TRBV7-2 and TRBJ2-3; D remains unclear. The CDR3 is made up of 13 amino acids. Trimming took 0 bases from V and 2 from J, leaving 3 bases between them. Germline V gene data show CDR1 as SGHTA and CDR2 as FQGNSA. CDR3 sequence (DNA): TGTGCCAGCAGCTTAGCGGCCACAGATACGCAGTATTTT. Encoded protein: CASSLAATDTQYF.

The chain employs TRBV9 and TRBJ2-2, with D tentatively TRBD1 (6 bases). The CDR3 totals 15 residues. The V gene lost 4 bases and the J gene lost 6 bases, with 16 bases spanning the gap. CDR1 is SGDLS and CDR2 is YYNGEE in the germline V gene. The CDR3 DNA reads TGTGCCAGCAGCCCTCAGGGGAGAAGGGCCGGGGAGCTGTTTTTT. It is translated as CASSPQGRRAGELFF.

The rearrangement uses TRBV10-3 and TRBJ1-5, with D perhaps matching TRBD1 (5 bases). Germline V lookup: CDR1 ENHRY, CDR2 SYGVKD. V lost 10 bases, J lost 5 bases, and 15 bases lay in between. The CDR3 totals 13 residues. The CDR3 DNA follows: TGTGCCACCGTACAGGTCCGGGATCAGCCCCAGCATTTT. Translation: CATVQVRDQPQHF.

The V call is TRBV6-6, the J call TRBJ2-5; D not resolved. The V gene's germline CDR1 is MNHNY and CDR2 SVGAGI (reference sequence). The ends were cut back, 6 bases at V and 5 bases at J, with 10 bases in the middle. CDR3 length: 12 amino acids. The CDR3 coding sequence is TGTGCCAGCAGCCCGAATAGTGAGACCCAGTACTTC. Its translation: CASSPNSETQYF.